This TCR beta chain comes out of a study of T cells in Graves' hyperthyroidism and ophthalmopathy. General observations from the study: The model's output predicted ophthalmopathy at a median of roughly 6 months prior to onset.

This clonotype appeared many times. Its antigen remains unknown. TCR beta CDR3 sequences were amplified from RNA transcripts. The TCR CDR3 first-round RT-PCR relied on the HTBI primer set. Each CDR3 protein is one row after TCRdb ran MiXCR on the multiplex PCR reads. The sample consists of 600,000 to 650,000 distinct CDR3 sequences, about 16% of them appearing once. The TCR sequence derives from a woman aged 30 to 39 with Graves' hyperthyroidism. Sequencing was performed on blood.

The CDR3 region has the DNA TGCAGTGCACCGCGGGAGTTTAAAAGAGGCGAGCAGTACTTC. It is translated as CSAPREFKRGEQYF. The chain uses TRBV20-1 and TRBJ2-7, with 7 bases that match TRBD2. After removal of 6 bases from V and 6 bases from J, the junction contained 14 bases not matched to a gene. The CDR3 spans 14 residues. CDR1 is DFQATT, CDR2 SNEGSKA, per germline (reference sequence).